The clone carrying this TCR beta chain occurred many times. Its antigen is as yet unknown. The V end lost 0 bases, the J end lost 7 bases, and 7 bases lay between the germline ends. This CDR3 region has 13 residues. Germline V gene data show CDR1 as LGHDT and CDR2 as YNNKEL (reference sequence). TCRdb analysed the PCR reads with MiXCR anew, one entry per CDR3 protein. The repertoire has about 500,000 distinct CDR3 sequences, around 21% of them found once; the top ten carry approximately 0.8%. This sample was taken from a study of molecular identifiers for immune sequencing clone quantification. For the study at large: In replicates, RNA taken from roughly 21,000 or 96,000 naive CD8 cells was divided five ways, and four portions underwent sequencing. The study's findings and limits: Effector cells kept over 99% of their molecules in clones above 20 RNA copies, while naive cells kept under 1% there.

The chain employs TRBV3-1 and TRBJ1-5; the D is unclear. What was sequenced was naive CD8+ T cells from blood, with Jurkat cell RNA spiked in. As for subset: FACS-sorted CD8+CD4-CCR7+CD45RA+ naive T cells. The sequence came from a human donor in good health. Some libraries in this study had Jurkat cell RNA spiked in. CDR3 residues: CASSQDPSQPQHF. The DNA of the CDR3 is TGTGCCAGCAGCCAAGATCCCAGCCAGCCCCAGCATTTT. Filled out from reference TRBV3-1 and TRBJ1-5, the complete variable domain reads DTAVSQTPKYLVTQMGNDKSIKCEQNLGHDTMYWYKQDSKKFLKIMFSYNNKELIINETVPNRFSPKSPDKAHLNLHINSLELGDSAVYFCASSQDPSQPQHFGDGTRLSIL.